This TCR beta chain was sequenced in a study of low-dose radiotherapy and immunotherapy resistance in tumors. The CDR3 is 16 amino acids. J lost 0 bases, V lost 1 base, and 3 bases had no gene match. Germline V gene lookup returns CDR1 SGHKS and CDR2 YYEKEE (reference sequence). First-strand cDNA used TRAV- and TRBV-specific primers, covering alpha and beta chains. TCRs were amplified for roughly 22 PCR cycles with a constant-region primer and V-primer adapter. TCRdb re-called the reads with MiXCR, one entry per CDR3 protein. The repertoire holds about 9,800 distinct CDR3 sequences, with 35% to 50% as singletons.

This chain uses TRBV5-5 with TRBJ2-2; 7 bases agree with TRBD2. The TCR originated in a human donor with advanced metastatic prostate, ovarian, gallbladder or colorectal cancer (not recorded which). This table probably holds off-target reads from a library built for another chain. DNA of the CDR3: TGTGCCAGCAGCTTGTTCCTAGCGGCGAACACCGGGGAGCTGTTTTTT. Its protein is CASSLFLAANTGELFF.